One sample yielded the 24 T cell receptor beta chains listed below, sequenced in a study of T cells in Graves' hyperthyroidism and ophthalmopathy. From RNA transcripts, TCR beta CDR3 regions were amplified. TCR CDR3 regions were first amplified by RT-PCR with HTBI primers. TCRdb re-called the multiplex PCR reads with MiXCR, one entry per CDR3 protein. Of about 560,000 distinct CDR3 sequences listed, over 15% are singletons. What was sequenced was blood. These receptor sequences come from a woman between 18 and 29 years old with Graves' hyperthyroidism.

The chain uses TRBV11-3 and TRBJ2-2, with 10 bases aligning to TRBD2. V dropped 1 base and J dropped 6; count of bases not matched to a gene: 5. CDR3 length: 16 amino acids. Germline CDR1 SGHNT, CDR2 YENEEA. The CDR3 DNA reads TGTGCCAGCAGCTTAGTCGGACTAGCGGATCCCGGGGAGCTGTTTTTT. Amino acids: CASSLVGLADPGELFF.

This clonotype was found once. Mismatch with germline at one junction end may stem from a read error. J is TRBJ1-1 and V is TRBV13, with a tentative D call TRBD1 (5 bases). The germline gives CDR1 PRHDT, CDR2 FYEKMQ (reference sequence). The CDR3 runs to 12 residues. DNA for the CDR3: TGTGCCAGCAGCTTAGGCGGGGGTGAAGATTTCTTT. Translated: CASSLGGGEDFF. Complete variable domain (other parts from reference TRBV13 and TRBJ1-1): AAGVIQSPRHLIKEKRETATLKCYPIPRHDTVYWYQQGPGQDPQFLISFYEKMQSDKGSIPDRFSAQQFSDYHSELNMSSLELGDSALYFCASSLGGGEDFFGQGTRLTVV.

This clonotype was picked up a small number of times. This chain connects TRBV6-1 to TRBJ2-5; possible D gene TRBD2, 5 bases. This CDR3 region has 15 residues. CDR1 is MNHNS, CDR2 SASEGT, per germline. V was clipped by 3 bases and J by 2 bases, with 13 bases between them. In DNA form, the CDR3 reads TGTGCCAGCAGTGAGGAGAAGGGAGAACAAGAGACCCAGTACTTC. This codes for CASSEEKGEQETQYF.

This clonotype appeared a few times. The chain has TRBV3-1 and TRBJ2-1; no firm D call. This CDR3 is built from 14 residues. Germline CDR1 reads LGHDT; CDR2 reads YNNKEL (reference sequence). The V end lost 1 base, the J end lost 13 bases, and 17 bases lay between the germline ends. This CDR3 reads CASSQGMNKPSQFF. In DNA, the CDR3 is TGTGCCAGCAGCCAAGGGATGAATAAGCCCAGCCAGTTCTTC.

The V gene is TRBV20-1, the J gene TRBJ2-6; 7 bases align to TRBD2. The CDR3 length is 17 residues. In germline, CDR1 is DFQATT, CDR2 SNEGSKA (reference sequence). V trimming: 0 bases; J trimming: 0 bases; junction bases outside the gene matches: 5. CDR3 DNA sequence: TGCAGTGCTAGAGAGCGGGAGAATTACTCTGGGGCCAACGTCCTGACTTTC. The encoded protein is CSARERENYSGANVLTF.

This clonotype was observed at least ten times. The chain uses TRBV7-2 and TRBJ2-1; 11 nucleotides align to TRBD2. The germline gives CDR1 SGHTA, CDR2 FQGNSA. This CDR3 is built from 15 residues. V was clipped by 6 bases and J by 7 bases; unmatched bases: 8. In DNA, the CDR3 is TGTGCCAGCAGTATAACTAGCGGGGGTTGGAATGAGCAGTTCTTC. This encodes CASSITSGGWNEQFF.

The rearrangement joins TRBV20-1 to TRBJ1-3, with TRBD1 as a possible D gene (6 bases). The CDR3 loop spans 13 amino acids. Germline CDR1 is DFQATT and CDR2 is SNEGSKA (reference sequence). Trimming cost V 3 bases and J 2 bases, with 8 bases left between them. CDR3 DNA: TGCAGTGCTAGGAACAGGGCTGGAAACACCATATATTTT. This codes for CSARNRAGNTIYF.

The chain couples TRBV20-1 to TRBJ2-7, with 8 bases that match TRBD1. This CDR3 comprises 14 residues. CDR1 DFQATT and CDR2 SNEGSKA come from the germline V gene (reference sequence). The V segment lost 0 bases and the J segment 7 bases; nucleotides outside the gene matches: 8. The DNA of the CDR3 is TGCAGTGCTAGAGATCTCCAGGGGGCTTTGGAGCAGTACTTC. This gives the protein CSARDLQGALEQYF.

This clonotype was seen ten or more times. The chain links TRBV11-2 to TRBJ2-7; a weak D match, TRBD2 (5 bases). The germline gives CDR1 SGHAT, CDR2 FQNNGV. V gave up 2 bases and J gave up 1 base, with 12 bases separating them. The CDR3 covers 15 residues. The CDR3 here is CASSLTKGSSYEQYF. The DNA for the CDR3 is TGTGCCAGCAGCTTAACGAAAGGGAGTTCCTACGAGCAGTACTTC.

This clonotype was seen at least ten times. CDR3 protein: CASSLGGLGNTEAFF. The CDR3 DNA reads TGTGCCAGCTCCCTGGGGGGGCTTGGGAACACTGAAGCTTTCTTT. The J gene is TRBJ1-1, the V gene TRBV18; a possible D gene is TRBD1 (6 bases). The V end lost 6 bases, the J end lost 1 base, and 15 bases lay between the germline ends. The CDR3 contains 15 residues. Germline V gene lookup returns CDR1 KGHSH and CDR2 LQKENI.

This clonotype was detected many times. The chain combines TRBV3-1 with TRBJ1-2, with TRBD1 identical over 11 bases. This CDR3 contains 14 residues. The V gene end was trimmed by 4 bases and the J gene end by 8 bases; junction bases not matched to a gene: 6. Germline CDR1 LGHDT, CDR2 YNNKEL (reference sequence). CDR3: CASSLGQGAQGYTF. CDR3 DNA: TGTGCCAGCAGCCTCGGACAGGGGGCGCAAGGCTACACCTTC.

This clonotype occurred many times. The chain combines TRBV20-1 with TRBJ2-3; 10 nucleotides line up with TRBD2. Losses at the gene ends were 0 bases for V and 3 bases for J; bases not matched to a gene: 6. The germline V gene encodes CDR1 DFQATT and CDR2 SNEGSKA (reference sequence). The CDR3 is 16 amino acids. As DNA, the CDR3 is TGCAGTGCTAGAGATAGCGGGAGGACATTTACAGATACGCAGTATTTT. It yields the protein CSARDSGRTFTDTQYF.

This chain links TRBV10-2 with TRBJ2-2, with D possibly matching TRBD2 (7 bases). Germline-derived CDR1 and CDR2 are WSHSY and SAAADI. V was shortened by 8 bases and J by 1 base, with 14 bases between the two germline ends. The CDR3 has 15 residues. This CDR3 reads CASGRGGGNTGELFF. In DNA form, the CDR3 reads TGCGCCAGCGGAAGAGGGGGGGGGAACACCGGGGAGCTGTTTTTT.

Ten or more counts support this clonotype. The chain uses TRBV18 and TRBJ1-1; no firm D call. The germline V and J ends were trimmed by 0 bases and 1 base, with 6 bases remaining between them. Germline V gene lookup returns CDR1 KGHSH and CDR2 LQKENI. The length of the CDR3 is 14 residues. The CDR3 here is CASSPPSRNTEAFF. CDR3 nucleotides: TGTGCCAGCTCACCACCTTCAAGGAACACTGAAGCTTTCTTT.

Ten or more counts support this clonotype. This chain joins TRBV11-2 and TRBJ1-2, with D possibly being TRBD1 (5 bases). V lost 2 bases and J lost 3, with 10 bases in between. The CDR3 covers 14 residues. CDR1 is SGHAT and CDR2 is FQNNGV in the germline V gene. The CDR3 protein is CASSLWGAHYGYTF. In DNA form, the CDR3 reads TGTGCCAGCAGCTTATGGGGCGCGCACTATGGCTACACCTTC.

This clonotype was found many times. This chain joins TRBV7-9 and TRBJ2-3, with D perhaps matching TRBD1 or TRBD2 (5 bases each). CDR3 length equals 14 residues. The germline gives CDR1 SEHNR, CDR2 FQNEAQ (reference sequence). Between the trimmed V and J ends, which lost 4 bases and 0 bases, there was a span of 8 bases. CDR3 protein: CASSWDGSTDTQYF. Written as DNA, the CDR3 is TGTGCCAGCAGCTGGGACGGAAGCACAGATACGCAGTATTTT.

The chain recombines TRBV5-1 with TRBJ2-7, with TRBD2 matching 10 bases. The CDR3 length is 15 residues. Germline V gene data show CDR1 as SGHRS and CDR2 as YFSETQ. The V gene end was trimmed by 4 bases and the J gene end by 0 bases; junction bases not matched to a gene: 4. The CDR3 region is CASSEPSGGSYEQYF. The CDR3, as DNA: TGCGCCAGCAGCGAGCCTAGCGGGGGCTCCTACGAGCAGTACTTC.

This clonotype was counted ten times or more. The J gene is TRBJ2-3, the V gene TRBV3-1, with TRBD2 matching 7 bases. Per the germline V gene, CDR1 is LGHDT and CDR2 is YNNKEL (reference sequence). Trimming at V came to 1 base and at J to 3 bases, leaving 7 bases not matched to a gene. The CDR3 has 16 residues. The CDR3 sequence: CASSQGAGRLTDTQYF. The CDR3 DNA reads TGTGCCAGCAGCCAAGGGGCCGGGAGGTTGACAGATACGCAGTATTTT.

This clonotype was recorded at least ten times. A much larger clonotype is one base distant, so this may be a read error. The chain has TRBV12-3 or TRBV12-4 and TRBJ1-1, with unresolved D. The CDR3 runs 11 residues. V lost 6 bases to trimming and J lost 3 bases, with 5 bases between them. CDR3 sequence: CASSPDTEAFF. CDR3 nucleotide sequence: TGTGCCAGCAGCCCCGACACTGAAGCTTTCTTT.

This clonotype occurred many times. The rearrangement uses TRBV2 and TRBJ1-5; a possible D gene is TRBD1 (6 bases). The germline gives CDR1 SNHLY, CDR2 FYNNEI. The CDR3 runs 14 residues. The germline V and J ends were trimmed by 8 bases and 7 bases, with 18 bases remaining between them. In nucleotides, the CDR3 is TGTGCCAGCGGGGGCTTTGGGAGGCGACAGCCCCAGCATTTT. Protein product: CASGGFGRRQPQHF. Supplemented by reference TRBV2 and TRBJ1-5, the full variable domain reads EPEVTQTPSHQVTQMGQEVILRCVPISNHLYFYWYRQILGQKVEFLVSFYNNEISEKSEIFDDQFSVERPDGSNFTLKIRSTKLEDSAMYFCASGGFGRRQPQHFGDGTRLSIL.

The sample holds a few counts of this clonotype. Being one base from a much bigger clone, this may be a read error. V usage is TRBV27 and J usage is TRBJ2-1; 14 nucleotides agree with TRBD2. V was pared by 2 bases and J by 8 bases, with 2 bases of the junction left unmatched. The CDR3 spans 15 residues. Looked up from germline, CDR1 is MNHEY and CDR2 is SMNVEV (reference sequence). The CDR3 loop is CASSLGTSGSYEQFF. The CDR3 DNA reads TGTGCCAGCAGTTTAGGGACTAGCGGGAGCTATGAGCAGTTCTTC.

This chain links TRBV6-5 with TRBJ2-2, with D possibly being TRBD1 (6 bases). The CDR3 has 14 residues. Germline CDR1 reads MNHEY; CDR2 reads SVGAGI. Trimming shortened V by 4 bases and J by 8 bases, and 14 bases separated the two germline ends. The CDR3 sequence: CASSSTGPGGELFF. In DNA, the CDR3 is TGTGCCAGCAGTTCAACAGGGCCGGGAGGGGAGCTGTTTTTT.

The V gene is TRBV7-6, the J gene TRBJ1-3, with unresolved D. Germline V gene lookup returns CDR1 SGHVS and CDR2 FNYEAQ. This CDR3 region has 16 residues. Trimming cost V 0 bases and J 0 bases, with 9 bases left between them. The CDR3 here is CASSLAASFSGNTIYF. The CDR3, as DNA: TGTGCCAGCAGCTTAGCGGCGTCCTTCTCTGGAAACACCATATATTTT.

CDR3 region: CASSQMSSGTLYSYEQYF. The CDR3 coding sequence is TGCGCCAGCAGCCAAATGTCTAGCGGGACGTTATACTCCTACGAGCAGTACTTC. V is TRBV4-1 and J is TRBJ2-7; TRBD2 aligns across 9 bases. Germline V CDR1 and CDR2: MGHRA, YSYEKL. The CDR3 has 18 amino acids. Trimming removed 2 bases from V and 0 bases from J; junction bases left unmatched: 11.